This TCR beta chain derives from a study of cytomegalovirus exposure and HLA in healthy donors. Study information: The roughly 120 validation repertoires used the same platform as the 550 to 700 first-cohort repertoires (as reported by a later analysis).

A note on this clone: Antigen: not known.

The assay was immunoSEQ multiplex PCR, and TCRdb's table has in-frame clones only and misses some. The sample lists about 66,000 clones; approximately 97% were seen once. Points from the study as a whole: A later analysis found first-cohort TCR clusters tended to co-occur in the 120 validation repertoires. Cytomegalovirus-associated TCR beta chains were listed, numbering more than 150.

This receptor was taken from a woman under 30 in good health and CMV-seropositive. The sequencing sample was made of PBMCs.

CDR3 DNA sequence: TGTGCCAGTAGTATTATTGAGGGATTCTACTCTGGAAACACCATATATTTT. It is translated as CASSIIEGFYSGNTIYF. V gene TRBV19 combines with J gene TRBJ1-3; no firm D call. CDR1 and CDR2 (germline): LNHDA, SQIVND (reference sequence). The CDR3 sequence is 17 residues long. Trimming stripped 3 bases from V and 0 bases from J, with 15 bases between.